This passage covers 7 T cell receptor beta chains from one sample sequenced in a study of cytomegalovirus exposure and HLA in healthy donors. Clones were read by immunoSEQ multiplex PCR, and TCRdb kept only the in-frame ones, dropping some. Of hundreds of thousands of clones detected, 75% to 90% appear once; the ten largest clones hold more than 12%. The sequenced sample consisted of PBMCs. The receptors were gathered from a woman aged 25-40 years in good health and CMV-seropositive.

V gene TRBV6-1 combines with J gene TRBJ2-2; no reliable D call. The length of the CDR3 is 13 residues. Trimming pared 3 bases from V and 5 bases from J, leaving 7 bases between. The germline V gene encodes CDR1 MNHNS and CDR2 SASEGT. The CDR3 loop reads CASSDVITGELFF. The DNA for the CDR3 is TGTGCCAGCAGTGACGTTATAACCGGGGAGCTGTTTTTT.

The DNA of the CDR3 is TGCGCCAGCAGCCAAGGTCGGGGCAAAATCCCAACCGGGGAGCTGTTTTTT. Residues: CASSQGRGKIPTGELFF. This sequence joins TRBV4-1 and TRBJ2-2; D is perhaps TRBD1 or TRBD2 (5 bases each). Trimming shortened V by 1 base and J by 5 bases, and 17 bases separated the two germline ends. Germline loops: CDR1 MGHRA, CDR2 YSYEKL. The CDR3 sequence is 17 residues long.

The rearrangement links TRBV18 to TRBJ2-1, with a tentative D call TRBD2 (5 bases). The CDR3 is 15 residues long. V was shortened by 3 bases and J by 7 bases, with 16 bases between the two germline ends. The germline V gene has CDR1 KGHSH and CDR2 LQKENI. The CDR3 DNA sequence: TGTGCCAGCTCACCCCCAGCGAGCGGAACAAATGAGCAGTTCTTC. As protein: CASSPPASGTNEQFF.

The genes are TRBV9 and TRBJ1-2; a weak D match, TRBD1 (5 bases). The CDR3 is 17 amino acids. Germline values: CDR1 SGDLS, CDR2 YYNGEE. V lost 0 bases, J lost 2 bases, and 17 bases lay in between. The DNA for the CDR3 is TGTGCCAGCAGCGTAGGGTCTTCGGGCAGGGTAAACTATGGCTACACCTTC. Its translation: CASSVGSSGRVNYGYTF.

This clone was seen a single time. The chain couples TRBV7-2 to TRBJ1-1; 9 positions agree with TRBD1. CDR1 and CDR2 (germline): SGHTA, FQGNSA. Trimming at V came to 8 bases and at J to 4 bases, leaving 2 bases not matched to a gene. This CDR3 spans 12 amino acids. The CDR3 DNA sequence: TGTGCCAGCGACAGGGGGGGCACTGAAGCTTTCTTT. It codes for CASDRGGTEAFF.

The CDR3 DNA reads TGTGCCAGCAGCTTATTATCACTAGCGGGAGCCGGGGAGCTGTTTTTT. This sequence encodes CASSLLSLAGAGELFF. The chain combines TRBV5-6 with TRBJ2-2; TRBD2 matches 11 bases. Germline CDR1 is SGHDT and CDR2 is YYEEEE. Unmatched junction bases numbered 6, after V lost 2 bases and J lost 6 bases. The CDR3 is 16 amino acids.

The chain uses TRBV2 and TRBJ2-7, with unresolved D. The V gene's germline CDR1 is SNHLY and CDR2 FYNNEI. Trimming shortened V by 2 bases and J by 5 bases, and 7 bases separated the two germline ends. The CDR3 runs 12 residues. This chain's CDR3 is CASSERRDEQYF. The CDR3 DNA follows: TGTGCCAGCAGTGAAAGACGAGACGAGCAGTACTTC. Together with reference TRBV2 and TRBJ2-7, the CDR3 gives the full variable domain: EPEVTQTPSHQVTQMGQEVILRCVPISNHLYFYWYRQILGQKVEFLVSFYNNEISEKSEIFDDQFSVERPDGSNFTLKIRSTKLEDSAMYFCASSERRDEQYFGPGTRLTVT.